Listed below are T cell receptor beta chains from one sample, sequenced in a study of T-cell memory formation after mild COVID-19. From the 5' RACE reads, TCRdb called clonotypes with MiXCR, one entry per CDR3 protein. The sample includes 200,000 or so distinct CDR3 sequences, 16% seen only once; the top ten take around 2%. Material: PBMCs or a T cell subset sorted from them (not recorded which). The receptor set was obtained from an adult woman who had mild COVID-19 (a few samples of this study predate the infection). Cell type and time point are not known. CDR3s include the opening cysteine and the closing phenylalanine or tryptophan. D genes are given only for firm matches. Clone size is shown for a subset of rows, as once, few, many or a class of expanded clone.

V gene	CDR3 length	clone size	J gene	D gene	CDR3 DNA	CDR3 protein
TRBV24-1	15	-	TRBJ2-5	-	TGTGCCACCAGTGATTTGCGACAGGACCAAGAGACCCAGTACTTC	CATSDLRQDQETQYF
TRBV21-1	22	-	TRBJ1-2	-	TGTGCCAGCAGCAAAATGGTCCCAAATGGTTCGAGGGGGCACGAGGTCGACTATGGCTACACCTTC	CASSKMVPNGSRGHEVDYGYTF
TRBV2	15	few	TRBJ1-6	-	TGTGCCAGCCTGAGTCAGGGGACTTTGGGTTCACCCCTCCACTTT	CASLSQGTLGSPLHF
TRBV20-1	13	few	TRBJ1-5	-	TGCAGTGCTCGGACGGATAGCAATCAGCCCCAGCATTTT	CSARTDSNQPQHF
TRBV6-6	13	once	TRBJ2-7	-	TGTGCCAGCAGACCGACAGCGACCATCGAGCAGTACTTC	CASRPTATIEQYF
TRBV7-2	16	-	TRBJ1-2	-	TGTGCCAGCAGCCTCAGGGTAGATCCCGCTAACTATGGCTACACCTTC	CASSLRVDPANYGYTF
TRBV4-3	17	few	TRBJ2-4	-	TGCGCCAGCAGCCAAGATCTAGCCCGGGACTCTAAAAACATTCAGTACTTC	CASSQDLARDSKNIQYF
TRBV4-1	19	-	TRBJ2-3	-	TGCGCCAGCAGCCAATCTTGGGCCCCAGGGTGGGAAGGCACAGATACGCAGTATTTT	CASSQSWAPGWEGTDTQYF
TRBV4-1	14	-	TRBJ2-7	-	TGCGCCAGCAGCCAAGGCCAGCAGATCTACGAGCAGTACTTC	CASSQGQQIYEQYF
TRBV20-1	11	few	TRBJ2-5	-	TGCAGTGCTCTCTCCGTAGAGACCCAGTACTTC	CSALSVETQYF
TRBV29-1	12	few	TRBJ2-3	-	TGCAGCTTAACAGGTAGCACAGATACGCAGTATTTT	CSLTGSTDTQYF
TRBV7-9	16	few	TRBJ2-1	-	TGTGCCAGCAGCCAGGTGATCCCTCTCTCCCCCAATGAGCAGTTCTTC	CASSQVIPLSPNEQFF
TRBV9	15	many	TRBJ2-5	-	TGTGCCAGCAGTTCGGGGGGCCGCGACGGGGAGACCCAGTACTTC	CASSSGGRDGETQYF
TRBV20-1	13	-	TRBJ1-1	-	TGCAGTGCTCCGGACAGACTTGGGACTGAAGCTTTCTTT	CSAPDRLGTEAFF
TRBV29-1	13	few	TRBJ1-5	TRBD1	TGCAGCGTTGGCAGGGGGAGTGATCAGCCCCAGCATTTT	CSVGRGSDQPQHF
TRBV13	13	-	TRBJ1-1	-	TGTGCCAGCAGCTTATTGGGGGTTCGTGAAGCTTTCTTT	CASSLLGVREAFF
TRBV7-9	12	-	TRBJ1-5	-	TGTGCCAGCAGCTCGTCCGGGGCACAGGTCCATTTT	CASSSSGAQVHF
TRBV30	13	few	TRBJ1-6	-	TGTGCCTGGAGTAACGTCCCAAATTCACCCCTCCACTTT	CAWSNVPNSPLHF